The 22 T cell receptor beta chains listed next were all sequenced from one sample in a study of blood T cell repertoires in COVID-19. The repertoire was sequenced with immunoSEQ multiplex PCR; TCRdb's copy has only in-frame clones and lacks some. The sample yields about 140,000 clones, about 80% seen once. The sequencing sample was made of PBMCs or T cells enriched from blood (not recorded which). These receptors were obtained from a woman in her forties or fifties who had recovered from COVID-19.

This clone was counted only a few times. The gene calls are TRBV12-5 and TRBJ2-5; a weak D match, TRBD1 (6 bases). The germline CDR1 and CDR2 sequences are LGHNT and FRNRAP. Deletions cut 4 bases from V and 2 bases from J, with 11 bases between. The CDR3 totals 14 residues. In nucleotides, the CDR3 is TGTGCTAGTGGTTCCGGACAGACACAAGAGACCCAGTACTTC. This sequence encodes CASGSGQTQETQYF.

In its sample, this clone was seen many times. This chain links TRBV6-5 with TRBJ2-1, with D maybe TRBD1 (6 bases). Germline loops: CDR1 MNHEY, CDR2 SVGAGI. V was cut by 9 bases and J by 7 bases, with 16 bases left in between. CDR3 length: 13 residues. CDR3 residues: CASTGTTRNEQFF. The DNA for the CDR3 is TGTGCCAGTACCGGGACAACAAGGAATGAGCAGTTCTTC.

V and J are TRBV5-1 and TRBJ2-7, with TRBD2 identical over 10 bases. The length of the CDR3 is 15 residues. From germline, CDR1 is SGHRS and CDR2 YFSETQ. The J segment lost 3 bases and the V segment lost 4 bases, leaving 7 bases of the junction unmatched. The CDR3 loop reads CASSPIERGGYEQYF. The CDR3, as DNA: TGCGCCAGCAGCCCGATTGAGCGGGGGGGCTACGAGCAGTACTTC.

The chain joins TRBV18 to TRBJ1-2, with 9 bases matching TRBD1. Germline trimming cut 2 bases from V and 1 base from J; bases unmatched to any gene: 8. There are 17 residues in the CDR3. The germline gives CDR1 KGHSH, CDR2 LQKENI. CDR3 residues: CASSPETGGYGNYGYTF. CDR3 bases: TGTGCCAGCTCACCAGAGACAGGGGGATACGGTAACTATGGCTACACCTTC.

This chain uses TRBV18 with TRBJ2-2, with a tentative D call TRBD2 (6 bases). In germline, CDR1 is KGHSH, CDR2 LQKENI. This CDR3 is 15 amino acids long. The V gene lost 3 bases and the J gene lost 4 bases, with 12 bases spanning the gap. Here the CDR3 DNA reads TGTGCCAGCTCACCCGCTGGGGGAGGCACCGGGGAGCTGTTTTTT. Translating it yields CASSPAGGGTGELFF.

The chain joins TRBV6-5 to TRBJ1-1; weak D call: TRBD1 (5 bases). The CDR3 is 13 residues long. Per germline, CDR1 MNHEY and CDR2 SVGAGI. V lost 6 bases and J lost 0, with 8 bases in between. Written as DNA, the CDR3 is TGTGCCAGCAGACGACAGATGAACACTGAAGCTTTCTTT. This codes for CASRRQMNTEAFF.

CDR3 sequence (DNA): TGTGCCAGCTCCCCCCCGGCGGGGGACACCATATATTTT. This gives the protein CASSPPAGDTIYF. This chain uses TRBV18 with TRBJ1-3; D is possibly TRBD1 (5 bases). Germline V gene data show CDR1 as KGHSH and CDR2 as LQKENI. V lost 6 bases and J 8 bases, leaving 14 bases between the germline ends. This CDR3 contains 13 residues.

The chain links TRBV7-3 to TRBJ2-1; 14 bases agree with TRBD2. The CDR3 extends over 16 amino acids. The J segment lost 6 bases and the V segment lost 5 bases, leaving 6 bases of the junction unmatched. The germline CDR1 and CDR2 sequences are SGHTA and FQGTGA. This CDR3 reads CASSQRGLAGANEQFF. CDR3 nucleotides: TGTGCCAGCAGCCAGAGGGGACTAGCGGGAGCCAATGAGCAGTTCTTC.

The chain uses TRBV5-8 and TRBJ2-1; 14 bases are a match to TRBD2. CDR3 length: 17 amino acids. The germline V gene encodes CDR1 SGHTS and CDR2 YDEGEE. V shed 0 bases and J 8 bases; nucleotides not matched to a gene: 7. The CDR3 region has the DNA TGTGCCAGCAGCTTGGCCGGGACTAGCGGGGGCTGGGATGAGCAGTTCTTC. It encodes CASSLAGTSGGWDEQFF.

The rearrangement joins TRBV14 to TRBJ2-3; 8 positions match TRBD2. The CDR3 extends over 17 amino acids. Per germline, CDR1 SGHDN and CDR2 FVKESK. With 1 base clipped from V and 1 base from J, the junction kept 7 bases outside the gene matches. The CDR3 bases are TGTGCCAGCAGCCAAGGGATTAGCGGGGCTGGCACAGATACGCAGTATTTT. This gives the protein CASSQGISGAGTDTQYF.

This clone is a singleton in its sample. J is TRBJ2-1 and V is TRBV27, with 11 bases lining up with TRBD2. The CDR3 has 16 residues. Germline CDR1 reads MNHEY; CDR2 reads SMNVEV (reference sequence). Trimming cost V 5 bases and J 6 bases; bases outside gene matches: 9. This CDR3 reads CASSPGLADFRNEQFF. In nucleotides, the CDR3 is TGTGCCAGCAGTCCGGGACTAGCGGACTTCCGCAATGAGCAGTTCTTC.

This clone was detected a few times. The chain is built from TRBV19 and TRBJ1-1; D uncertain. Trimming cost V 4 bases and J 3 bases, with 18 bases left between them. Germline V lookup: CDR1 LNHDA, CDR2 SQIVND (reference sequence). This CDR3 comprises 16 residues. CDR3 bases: TGTGCCAGTAGTAGCAGGAGGGCCGGTTCCGACACTGAAGCTTTCTTT. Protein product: CASSSRRAGSDTEAFF.

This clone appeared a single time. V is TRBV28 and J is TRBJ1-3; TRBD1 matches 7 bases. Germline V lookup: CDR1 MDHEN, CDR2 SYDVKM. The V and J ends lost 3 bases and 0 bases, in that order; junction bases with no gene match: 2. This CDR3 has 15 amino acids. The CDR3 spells CASSFGTVSGNTIYF. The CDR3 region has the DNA TGTGCCAGCAGTTTTGGGACAGTCTCTGGAAACACCATATATTTT.

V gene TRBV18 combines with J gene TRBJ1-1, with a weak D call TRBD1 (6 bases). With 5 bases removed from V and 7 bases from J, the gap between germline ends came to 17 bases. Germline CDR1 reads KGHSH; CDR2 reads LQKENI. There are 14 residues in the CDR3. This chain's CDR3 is CASSGGWLQGEAFF. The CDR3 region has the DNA TGTGCCAGCTCAGGGGGCTGGTTGCAAGGTGAAGCTTTCTTT.

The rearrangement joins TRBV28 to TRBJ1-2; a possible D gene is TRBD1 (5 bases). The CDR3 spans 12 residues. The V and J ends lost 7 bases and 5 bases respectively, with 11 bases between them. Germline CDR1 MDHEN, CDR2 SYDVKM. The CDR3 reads CASTQGGYGYTF. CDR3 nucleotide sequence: TGTGCCAGCACTCAGGGAGGGTATGGCTACACCTTC.

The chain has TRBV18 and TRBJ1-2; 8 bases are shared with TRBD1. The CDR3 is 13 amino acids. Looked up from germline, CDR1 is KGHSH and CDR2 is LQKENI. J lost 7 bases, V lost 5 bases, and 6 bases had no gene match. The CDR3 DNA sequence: TGTGCCAGCTCAAAGGACAGGGCTGGTGGCTACACCTTC. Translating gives CASSKDRAGGYTF.

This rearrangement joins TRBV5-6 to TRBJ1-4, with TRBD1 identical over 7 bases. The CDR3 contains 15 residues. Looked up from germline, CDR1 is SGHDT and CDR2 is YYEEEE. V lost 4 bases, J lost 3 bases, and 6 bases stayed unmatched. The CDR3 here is CASSRTGVANEKLFF. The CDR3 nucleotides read TGTGCCAGCAGCCGAACAGGGGTGGCTAATGAAAAACTGTTTTTT.

CDR3 bases: TGTGCCAGCAAGGTACTAGCGGGAGGCACCTACAATGAGCAGTTCTTC. Residues: CASKVLAGGTYNEQFF. The rearrangement links TRBV27 to TRBJ2-1; 12 positions agree with TRBD2. J was trimmed by 2 bases and V by 7 bases; bases with no gene match: 6. The CDR3 length is 16 residues. Germline-derived CDR1 and CDR2 are MNHEY and SMNVEV (reference sequence).

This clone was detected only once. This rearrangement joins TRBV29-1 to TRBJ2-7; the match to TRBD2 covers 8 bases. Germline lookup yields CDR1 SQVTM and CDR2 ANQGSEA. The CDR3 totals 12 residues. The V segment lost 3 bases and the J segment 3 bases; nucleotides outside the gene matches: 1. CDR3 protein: CSVEAGGYEQYF. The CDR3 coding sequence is TGCAGCGTTGAGGCGGGGGGCTACGAGCAGTACTTC.

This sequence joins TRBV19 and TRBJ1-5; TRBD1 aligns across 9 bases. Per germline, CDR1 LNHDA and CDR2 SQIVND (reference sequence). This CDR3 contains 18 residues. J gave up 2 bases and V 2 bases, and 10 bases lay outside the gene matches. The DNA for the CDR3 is TGTGCCAGTAGTATAAGGGACAGGGTCAATAGGGGCAATCAGCCCCAGCATTTT. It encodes CASSIRDRVNRGNQPQHF.

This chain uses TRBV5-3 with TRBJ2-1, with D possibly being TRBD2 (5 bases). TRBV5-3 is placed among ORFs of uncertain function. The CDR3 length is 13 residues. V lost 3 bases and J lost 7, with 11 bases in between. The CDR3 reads CARSSGIANEQFF. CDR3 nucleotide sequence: TGTGCCAGAAGCTCCGGGATCGCTAATGAGCAGTTCTTC.

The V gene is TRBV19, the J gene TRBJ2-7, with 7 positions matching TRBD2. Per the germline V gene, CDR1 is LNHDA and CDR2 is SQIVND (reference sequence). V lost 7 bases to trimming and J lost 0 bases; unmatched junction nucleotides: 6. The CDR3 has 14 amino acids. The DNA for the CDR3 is TGTGCCAGTATCGCTAGCGGAATCTCCTACGAGCAGTACTTC. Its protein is CASIASGISYEQYF.